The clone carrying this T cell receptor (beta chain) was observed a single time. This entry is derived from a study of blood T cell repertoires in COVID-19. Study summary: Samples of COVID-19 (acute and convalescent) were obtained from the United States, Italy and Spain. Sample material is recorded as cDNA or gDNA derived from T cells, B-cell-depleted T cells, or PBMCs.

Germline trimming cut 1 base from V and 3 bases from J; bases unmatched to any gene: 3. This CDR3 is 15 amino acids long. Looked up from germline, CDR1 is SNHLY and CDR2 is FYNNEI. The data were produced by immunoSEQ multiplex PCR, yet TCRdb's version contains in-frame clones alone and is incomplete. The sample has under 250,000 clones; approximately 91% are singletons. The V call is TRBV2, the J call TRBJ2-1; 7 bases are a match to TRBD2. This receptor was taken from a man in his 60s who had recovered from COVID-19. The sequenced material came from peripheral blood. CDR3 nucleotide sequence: TGTGCCAGCAGTGAAGTGGCGGGAGTCTACAATGAGCAGTTCTTC. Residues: CASSEVAGVYNEQFF. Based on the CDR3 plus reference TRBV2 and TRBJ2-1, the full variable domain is EPEVTQTPSHQVTQMGQEVILRCVPISNHLYFYWYRQILGQKVEFLVSFYNNEISEKSEIFDDQFSVERPDGSNFTLKIRSTKLEDSAMYFCASSEVAGVYNEQFFGPGTRLTVL.